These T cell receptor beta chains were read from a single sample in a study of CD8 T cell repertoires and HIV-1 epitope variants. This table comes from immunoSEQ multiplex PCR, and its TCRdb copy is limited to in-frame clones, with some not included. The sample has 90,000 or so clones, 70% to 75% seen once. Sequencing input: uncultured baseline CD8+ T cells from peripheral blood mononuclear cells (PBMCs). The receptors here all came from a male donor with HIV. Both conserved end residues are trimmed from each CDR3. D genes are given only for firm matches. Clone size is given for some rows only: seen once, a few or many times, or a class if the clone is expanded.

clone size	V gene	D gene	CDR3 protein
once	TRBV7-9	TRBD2	ASSAGLAFNNEQF
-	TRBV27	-	ASSLSRATNEKLF
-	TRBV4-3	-	ASSQSTGLGEQY
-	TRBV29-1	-	SVHLGTDTQY
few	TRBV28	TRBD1	ASSSLQEGTGVTYEQY
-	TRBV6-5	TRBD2	ASNRLAGVLETQY
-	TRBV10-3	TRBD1	AIRPPRDRGTGELF
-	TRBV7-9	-	ASSFPGLSGNTIY
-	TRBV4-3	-	ASSQDQGRYEQY
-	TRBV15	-	ATSRGQVGDSEQF
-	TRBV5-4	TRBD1	ASSSGEGADYGYT
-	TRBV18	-	ASSPGPRETQY
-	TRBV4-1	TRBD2	ASSQEAGYANEQF
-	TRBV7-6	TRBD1	ASSSPGQGSYGYT
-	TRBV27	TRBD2	ASSQRLAGPLWETQY
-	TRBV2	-	ASSERDADSYEQY
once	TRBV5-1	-	ASRKGYEQY
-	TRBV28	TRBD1	ASSLSGTGVDYGYT
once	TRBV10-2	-	ATYRDSSYEQY
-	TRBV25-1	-	ASSDRGPYGYT
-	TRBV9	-	ASSVDAGRRNTQY
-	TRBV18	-	ASSLTPRASDGYT
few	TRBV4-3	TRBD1	ASSQDHDRVTEAF
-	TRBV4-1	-	ARLGTRSYEQY
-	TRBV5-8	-	ASSLWEEQY
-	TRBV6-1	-	ATRGRRYNEQF
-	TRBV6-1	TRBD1	ASSDGTGRSTEAF
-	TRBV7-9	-	ASSLAQGGYQETQY
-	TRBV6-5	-	ASSTVSSYEQY
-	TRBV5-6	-	ASSLSPGTSGNTIY
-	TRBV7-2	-	ASSLLSTSSYEQY
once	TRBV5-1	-	ASFTGANNEKLF
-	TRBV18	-	ASSPQTVAYEQY
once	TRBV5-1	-	ASSLSGRASGQF
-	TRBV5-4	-	ASSWEVRTEAF
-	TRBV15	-	ATSRDAGGLYEQY
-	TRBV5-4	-	ASSFNGGTGEQY
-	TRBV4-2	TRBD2	ASSQGVGLAVVDEQF
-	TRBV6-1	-	ASSEWQGVGQETQY
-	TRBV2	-	ASVRQTGANVLT
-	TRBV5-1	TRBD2	ASSWERGSYNEQF
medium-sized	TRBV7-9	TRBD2	ASSPTSGIYEQY
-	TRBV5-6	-	ASSLSPRKGTEAF
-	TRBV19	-	ASSIGASAETQY
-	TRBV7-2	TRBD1	ASHPGGYGYT
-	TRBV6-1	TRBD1	ASSARDRAYEQY
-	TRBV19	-	ASSTTGEGEQF
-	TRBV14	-	ASSRTLSSTDTQY
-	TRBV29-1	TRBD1	SAVGIGAGQGNNEQF
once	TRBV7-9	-	ASSFRGLNEKLF
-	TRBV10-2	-	ASSEGGDFYEQY
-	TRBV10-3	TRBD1	AISPGTGTTGELF
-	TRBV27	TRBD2	ASSLRSGGVNEQF
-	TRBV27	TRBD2	ASSFLAGGDNEQF